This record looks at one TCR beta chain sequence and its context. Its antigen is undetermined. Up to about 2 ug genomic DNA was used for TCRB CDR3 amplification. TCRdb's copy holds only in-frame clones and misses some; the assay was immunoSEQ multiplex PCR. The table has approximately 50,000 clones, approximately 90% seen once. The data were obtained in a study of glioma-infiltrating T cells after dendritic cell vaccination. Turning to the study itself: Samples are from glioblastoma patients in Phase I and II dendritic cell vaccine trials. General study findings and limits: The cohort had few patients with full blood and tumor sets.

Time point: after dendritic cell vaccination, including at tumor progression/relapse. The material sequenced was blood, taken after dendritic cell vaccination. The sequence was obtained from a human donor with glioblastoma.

The CDR3, as DNA: TGTGCCAGTAGTTCAGGGACTAGCGGGGGTTCCTACGAGCAGTACTTC. This encodes CASSSGTSGGSYEQYF. The chain combines TRBV19 with TRBJ2-7; 14 bases line up with TRBD2. Germline CDR1 and CDR2: LNHDA and SQIVND (reference sequence). V lost 5 bases to trimming and J lost 1 base; unmatched junction nucleotides: 4. The CDR3 is 16 amino acids.